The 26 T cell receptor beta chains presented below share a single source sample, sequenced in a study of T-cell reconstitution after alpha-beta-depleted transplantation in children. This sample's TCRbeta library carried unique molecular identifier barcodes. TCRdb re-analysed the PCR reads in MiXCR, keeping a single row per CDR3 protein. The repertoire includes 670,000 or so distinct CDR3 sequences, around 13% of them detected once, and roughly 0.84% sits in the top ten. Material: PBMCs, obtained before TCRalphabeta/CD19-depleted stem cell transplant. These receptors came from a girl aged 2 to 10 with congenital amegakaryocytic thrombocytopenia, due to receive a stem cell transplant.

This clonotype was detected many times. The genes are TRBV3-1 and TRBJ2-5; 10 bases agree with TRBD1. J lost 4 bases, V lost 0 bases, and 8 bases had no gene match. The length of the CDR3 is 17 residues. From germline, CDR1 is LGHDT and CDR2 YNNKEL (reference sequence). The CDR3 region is CASSQDSWGQGRETQYF. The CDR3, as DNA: TGTGCCAGCAGCCAAGATTCGTGGGGACAGGGGAGAGAGACCCAGTACTTC.

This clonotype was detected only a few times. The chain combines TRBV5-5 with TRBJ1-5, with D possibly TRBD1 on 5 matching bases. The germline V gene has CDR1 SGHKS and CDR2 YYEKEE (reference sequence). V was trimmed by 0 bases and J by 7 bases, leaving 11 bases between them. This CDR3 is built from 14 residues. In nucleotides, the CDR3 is TGTGCCAGCAGCTTGGGCAGGGCTGGGCAGCCCCAGCATTTT. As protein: CASSLGRAGQPQHF.

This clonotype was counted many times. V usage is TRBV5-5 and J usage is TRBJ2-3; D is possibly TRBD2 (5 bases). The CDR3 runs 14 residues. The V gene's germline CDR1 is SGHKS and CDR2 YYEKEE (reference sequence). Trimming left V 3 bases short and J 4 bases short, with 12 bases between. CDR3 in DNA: TGTGCCAGCAGCTCAATACTAGGGTCAGATACGCAGTATTTT. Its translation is CASSSILGSDTQYF.

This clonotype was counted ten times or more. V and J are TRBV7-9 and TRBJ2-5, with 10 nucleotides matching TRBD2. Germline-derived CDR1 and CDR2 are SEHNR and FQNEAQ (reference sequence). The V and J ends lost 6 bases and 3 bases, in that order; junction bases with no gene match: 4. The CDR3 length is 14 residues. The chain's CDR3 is CASRTGTSEETQYF. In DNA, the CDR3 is TGTGCCAGCAGAACCGGGACTAGCGAAGAGACCCAGTACTTC.

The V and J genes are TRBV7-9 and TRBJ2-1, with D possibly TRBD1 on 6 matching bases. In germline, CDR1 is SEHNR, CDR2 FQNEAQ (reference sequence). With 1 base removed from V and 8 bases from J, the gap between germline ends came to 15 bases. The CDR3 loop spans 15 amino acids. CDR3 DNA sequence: TGTGCCAGCAGCTTAGAACAGGGTAAAGACGATGAGCAGTTCTTC. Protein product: CASSLEQGKDDEQFF.

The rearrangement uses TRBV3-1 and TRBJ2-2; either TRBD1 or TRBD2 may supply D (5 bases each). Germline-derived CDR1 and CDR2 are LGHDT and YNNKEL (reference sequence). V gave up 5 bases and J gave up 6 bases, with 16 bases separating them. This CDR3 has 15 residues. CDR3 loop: CASSTSLGVSGELFF. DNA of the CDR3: TGTGCCAGCAGCACTTCACTAGGGGTATCCGGGGAGCTGTTTTTT.

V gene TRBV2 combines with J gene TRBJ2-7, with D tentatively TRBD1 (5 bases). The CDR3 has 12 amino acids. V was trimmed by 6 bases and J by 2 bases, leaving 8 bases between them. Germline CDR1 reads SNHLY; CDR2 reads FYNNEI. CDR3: CASRQDTYEQYF. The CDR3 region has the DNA TGTGCCAGCAGACAGGACACCTACGAGCAGTACTTC. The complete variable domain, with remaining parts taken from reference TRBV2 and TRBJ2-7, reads EPEVTQTPSHQVTQMGQEVILRCVPISNHLYFYWYRQILGQKVEFLVSFYNNEISEKSEIFDDQFSVERPDGSNFTLKIRSTKLEDSAMYFCASRQDTYEQYFGPGTRLTVT.

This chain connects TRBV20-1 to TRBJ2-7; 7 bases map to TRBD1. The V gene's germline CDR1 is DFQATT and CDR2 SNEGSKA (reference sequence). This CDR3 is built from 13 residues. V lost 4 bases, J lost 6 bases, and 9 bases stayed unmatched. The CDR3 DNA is TGCAGTGCTAAACGGGACAGCTTACTCGAGCAGTACTTC. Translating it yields CSAKRDSLLEQYF.

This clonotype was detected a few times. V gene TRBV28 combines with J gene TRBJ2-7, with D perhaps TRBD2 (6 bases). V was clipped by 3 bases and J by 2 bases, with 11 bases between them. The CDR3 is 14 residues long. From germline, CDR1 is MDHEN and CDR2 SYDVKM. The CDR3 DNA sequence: TGTGCCAGCAGTTTTTTAGCGGAAACCTACGAGCAGTACTTC. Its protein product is CASSFLAETYEQYF.

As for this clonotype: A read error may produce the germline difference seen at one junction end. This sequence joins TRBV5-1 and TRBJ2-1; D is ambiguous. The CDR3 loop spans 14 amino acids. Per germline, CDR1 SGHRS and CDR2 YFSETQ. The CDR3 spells CANSLEGLRNEQFF. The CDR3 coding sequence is TGCGCCAACAGCTTGGAAGGGCTCCGCAATGAGCAGTTCTTC.

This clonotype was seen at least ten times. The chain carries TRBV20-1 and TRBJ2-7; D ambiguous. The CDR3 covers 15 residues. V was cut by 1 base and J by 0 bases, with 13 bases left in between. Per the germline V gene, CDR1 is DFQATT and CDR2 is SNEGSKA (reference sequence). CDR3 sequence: CSARVPGLASYEQYF. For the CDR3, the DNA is TGCAGTGCTAGAGTTCCGGGCCTGGCCTCCTACGAGCAGTACTTC.

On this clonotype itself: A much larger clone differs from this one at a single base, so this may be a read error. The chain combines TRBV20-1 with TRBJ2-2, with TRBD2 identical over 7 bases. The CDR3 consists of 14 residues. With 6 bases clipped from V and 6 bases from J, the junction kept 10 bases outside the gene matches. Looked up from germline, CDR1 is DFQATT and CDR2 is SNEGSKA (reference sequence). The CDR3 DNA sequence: TGCAGTGCGAACGGACTAGAAGGGTCCGGGGAGCTGTTTTTT. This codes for CSANGLEGSGELFF.

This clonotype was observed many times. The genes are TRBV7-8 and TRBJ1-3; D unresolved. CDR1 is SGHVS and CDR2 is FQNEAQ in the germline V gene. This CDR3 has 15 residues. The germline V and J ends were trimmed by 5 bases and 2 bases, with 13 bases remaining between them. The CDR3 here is CASSIAAFTGNTIYF. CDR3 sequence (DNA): TGTGCCAGCAGCATCGCGGCATTTACTGGAAACACCATATATTTT. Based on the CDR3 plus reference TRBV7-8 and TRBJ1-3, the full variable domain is GAGVSQSPRYKVAKRGQDVALRCDPISGHVSLFWYQQALGQGPEFLTYFQNEAQLDKSGLPSDRFFAERPEGSVSTLKIQRTQQEDSAVYLCASSIAAFTGNTIYFGEGSWLTVV.

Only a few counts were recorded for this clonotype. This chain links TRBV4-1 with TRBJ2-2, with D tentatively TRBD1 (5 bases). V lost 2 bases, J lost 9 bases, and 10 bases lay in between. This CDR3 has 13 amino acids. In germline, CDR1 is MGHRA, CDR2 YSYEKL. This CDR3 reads CASSQLQERELFF. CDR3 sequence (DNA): TGCGCCAGCAGCCAATTACAGGAAAGGGAGCTGTTTTTT.

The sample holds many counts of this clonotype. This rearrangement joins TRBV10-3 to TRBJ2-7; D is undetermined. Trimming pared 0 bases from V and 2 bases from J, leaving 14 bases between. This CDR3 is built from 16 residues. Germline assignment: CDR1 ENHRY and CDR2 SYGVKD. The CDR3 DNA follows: TGTGCCATCAGTGAGTCTTCGGGCAGGTCTACCTACGAGCAGTACTTC. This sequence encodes CAISESSGRSTYEQYF.

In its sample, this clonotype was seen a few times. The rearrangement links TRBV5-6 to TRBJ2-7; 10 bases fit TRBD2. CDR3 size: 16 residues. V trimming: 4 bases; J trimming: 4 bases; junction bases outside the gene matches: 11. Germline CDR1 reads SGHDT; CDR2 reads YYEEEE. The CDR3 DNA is TGTGCCAGCAGCCAGAACCTCCTAGCGGGAGAATACGAGCAGTACTTC. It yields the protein CASSQNLLAGEYEQYF.

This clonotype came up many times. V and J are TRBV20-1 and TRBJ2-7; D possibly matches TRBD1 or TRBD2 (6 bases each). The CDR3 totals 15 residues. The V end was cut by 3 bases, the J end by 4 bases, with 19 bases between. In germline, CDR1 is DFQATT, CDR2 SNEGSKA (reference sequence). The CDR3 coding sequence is TGCAGTGCTAGCGTCTCGGGGGCTGAATTTTACGAGCAGTACTTC. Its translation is CSASVSGAEFYEQYF.

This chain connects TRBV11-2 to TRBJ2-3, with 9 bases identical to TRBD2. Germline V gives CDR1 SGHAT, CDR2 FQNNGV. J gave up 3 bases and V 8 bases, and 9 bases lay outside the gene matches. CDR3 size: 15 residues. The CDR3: CASRDSGSWTDTQYF. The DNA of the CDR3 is TGTGCCAGCCGAGATAGCGGGAGTTGGACAGATACGCAGTATTTT.

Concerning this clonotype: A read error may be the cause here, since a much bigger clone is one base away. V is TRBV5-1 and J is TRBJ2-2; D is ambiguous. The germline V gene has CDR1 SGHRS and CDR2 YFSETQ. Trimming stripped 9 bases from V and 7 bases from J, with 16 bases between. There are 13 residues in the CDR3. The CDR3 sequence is CATNSQFGGELFF. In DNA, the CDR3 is TGCGCCACCAATAGCCAGTTCGGCGGGGAGCTGTTTTTT.

The CDR3: CASSPKGTSGRVFDEQYF. The CDR3 DNA is TGTGCCAGCAGCCCTAAAGGGACTAGCGGGAGGGTATTTGACGAGCAGTACTTC. The V call is TRBV11-2, the J call TRBJ2-7, with 16 bases lining up with TRBD2. The CDR3 runs to 18 residues. The germline gives CDR1 SGHAT, CDR2 FQNNGV. The V segment lost 5 bases and the J segment 5 bases; nucleotides outside the gene matches: 12.

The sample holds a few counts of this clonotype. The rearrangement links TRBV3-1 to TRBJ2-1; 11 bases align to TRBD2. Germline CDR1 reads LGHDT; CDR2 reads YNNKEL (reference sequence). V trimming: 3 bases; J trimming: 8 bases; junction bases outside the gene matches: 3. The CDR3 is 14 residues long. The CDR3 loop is CASSQRGLADEQFF. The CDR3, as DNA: TGTGCCAGCAGCCAGAGGGGACTAGCGGATGAGCAGTTCTTC.

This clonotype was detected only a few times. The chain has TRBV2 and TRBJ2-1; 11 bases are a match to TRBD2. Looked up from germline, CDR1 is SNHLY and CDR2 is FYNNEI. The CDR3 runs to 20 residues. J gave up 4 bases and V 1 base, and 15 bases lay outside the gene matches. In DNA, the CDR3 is TGTGCCAGCAGTGAAGGGAGCCCACTAGCGGGAGTCCAGGAGTACAATGAGCAGTTCTTC. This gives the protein CASSEGSPLAGVQEYNEQFF.

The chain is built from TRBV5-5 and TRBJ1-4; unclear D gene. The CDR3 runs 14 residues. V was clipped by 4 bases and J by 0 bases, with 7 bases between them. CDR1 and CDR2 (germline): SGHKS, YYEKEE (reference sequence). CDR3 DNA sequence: TGTGCCAGCAGCCGAAGCCCAACTAATGAAAAACTGTTTTTT. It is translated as CASSRSPTNEKLFF.

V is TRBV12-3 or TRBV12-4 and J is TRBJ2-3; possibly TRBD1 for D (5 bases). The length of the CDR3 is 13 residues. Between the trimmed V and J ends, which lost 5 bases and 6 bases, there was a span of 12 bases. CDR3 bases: TGTGCCAGCAGTGACAGCACACCTGATACGCAGTATTTT. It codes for CASSDSTPDTQYF.

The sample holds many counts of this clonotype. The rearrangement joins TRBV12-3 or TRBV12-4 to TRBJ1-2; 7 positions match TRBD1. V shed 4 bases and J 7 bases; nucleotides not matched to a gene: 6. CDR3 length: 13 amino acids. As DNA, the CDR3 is TGTGCCAGCAGTTCAGGGGGTCTGGGTGGCTACACCTTC. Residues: CASSSGGLGGYTF.

This chain's CDR3 is CASSASKGTNEKLFF. For the CDR3, the DNA is TGTGCCAGTAGCGCCTCAAAAGGAACTAATGAAAAACTGTTTTTT. V is TRBV19 and J is TRBJ1-4, with no clear D. The CDR3 runs to 15 residues. Germline V CDR1 and CDR2: LNHDA, SQIVND (reference sequence). V gave up 6 bases and J gave up 1 base, with 12 bases separating them.